This is a list of T cell receptor beta chains from one sample in a study of T cell responses to AZD1222 COVID-19 vaccine. The repertoire was sequenced with immunoSEQ multiplex PCR; TCRdb's copy has only in-frame clones and lacks some. Of roughly 80,000 clones in the sample, approximately 90% are singletons; the top ten hold 4.5% to 5.5%. Sequencing was performed on peripheral blood, taken on day 0 of MenACWY control vaccination. The receptors come from an adult in good health. The CDR3 runs from the conserved cysteine through the conserved F or W. The D gene is left open where the match is weak. For some rows the clone size is stated as once, few or many, or as a class when expanded; others skip it.

TRBV27,NA,TRBJ1-1,NA,CASSLAANTEAFF,TGTGCCAGCAGTTTAGCAGCGAACACTGAAGCTTTCTTT
TRBV7-9,NA,TRBJ1-2,NA,CASSYGTPTNGYTF,TGTGCCAGCAGCTACGGGACCCCTACCAATGGCTACACCTTC
TRBV15,NA,TRBJ2-3,TRBD2,CATSRSGGDAPSQYF,TGTGCCACCAGCAGATCCGGGGGGGACGCCCCGTCGCAGTATTTT
TRBV7-2,NA,TRBJ2-2,NA,CASSFKGSGELFF,TGTGCCAGCAGCTTTAAGGGGTCCGGGGAGCTGTTTTTT
TRBV6-1,NA,TRBJ2-2,NA,CASSEMGYTGELFF,TGTGCCAGCAGTGAGATGGGGTACACCGGGGAGCTGTTTTTT
TRBV24-1,NA,TRBJ2-1,TRBD2,CATSAGTSGNNEQFF,TGTGCCACGTCGGCGGGGACTAGCGGGAACAATGAGCAGTTCTTC
TRBV20-1,NA,TRBJ1-2,NA,CSAPTTYGYTF,TGCAGTGCTCCCACTACGTATGGCTACACCTTC
TRBV7-9,once,TRBJ1-1,NA,CASSLGTDTEAFF,TGTGCCAGCAGCCTAGGGACCGACACTGAAGCTTTCTTT
TRBV21-1,NA,TRBJ2-7,NA,CASSNTTASGQQYF,TGTGCCAGCAGCAATACGACAGCGTCCGGGCAGCAGTACTTC
TRBV10-1,NA,TRBJ2-1,NA,CASSRGQSSYNEQFF,TGCGCCAGCAGTCGCGGACAGAGCTCCTACAATGAGCAGTTCTTC
TRBV30,NA,TRBJ1-3,NA,CAWRVGDSRDLRSGNTIYF,TGTGCCTGGAGGGTTGGTGACAGTCGCGATCTTAGGTCTGGAAACACCATATATTTT
TRBV19,NA,TRBJ1-3,TRBD1,CASSIDRTGFLSGNTIYF,TGTGCCAGTAGTATTGATCGGACAGGGTTCCTCTCTGGAAACACCATATATTTT
TRBV27,NA,TRBJ1-1,NA,CASSPGGQMNTEAFF,TGTGCCAGCAGTCCGGGGGGGCAGATGAACACTGAAGCTTTCTTT
TRBV9,NA,TRBJ2-7,TRBD2,CASSVGLAGDHEQYF,TGTGCCAGCAGCGTGGGACTAGCGGGAGACCACGAGCAGTACTTC
TRBV6-5,NA,TRBJ2-7,NA,CASSPWGWGTHEQYF,TGTGCCAGCAGTCCGTGGGGATGGGGCACCCACGAGCAGTACTTC
TRBV7-6,NA,TRBJ1-2,NA,CASSLEAGANYGYTF,TGTGCCAGCAGCTTAGAGGCAGGGGCTAACTATGGCTACACCTTC
TRBV7-6,NA,TRBJ2-1,NA,CASSLESAAYNEQFF,TGTGCCAGCAGCTTGGAATCGGCCGCCTACAATGAGCAGTTCTTC
TRBV30,NA,TRBJ1-4,NA,CAWSGPGNGEKLFF,TGTGCCTGGAGTGGCCCCGGGAACGGGGAAAAACTGTTTTTT
TRBV24-1,NA,TRBJ2-7,NA,CATSDPRATEKQYF,TGTGCCACCAGTGATCCTAGGGCCACAGAGAAGCAGTACTTC
TRBV6-5,NA,TRBJ2-2,NA,CASTWGVKGTGELFF,TGTGCCAGCACTTGGGGGGTTAAAGGCACCGGGGAGCTGTTTTTT
TRBV11-2,NA,TRBJ2-2,NA,CASSADTSTGELFF,TGTGCCAGCAGCGCAGACACTTCCACCGGGGAGCTGTTTTTT
TRBV9,NA,TRBJ2-7,TRBD2,CASSVALGEGYEQYF,TGTGCCAGCAGCGTAGCGCTTGGGGAGGGCTACGAGCAGTACTTC
TRBV11-2,NA,TRBJ1-2,NA,CASSKDGFPNYGYTF,TGTGCCAGCAGCAAAGACGGTTTTCCTAACTATGGCTACACCTTC
TRBV19,NA,TRBJ2-7,NA,CASSTGTYEQYF,TGTGCCAGTAGTACTGGTACCTACGAGCAGTACTTC
TRBV6-5,NA,TRBJ1-4,NA,CASSYGSGQLNEKLFF,TGTGCCAGCAGTTACGGTTCGGGGCAACTTAACGAAAAACTGTTTTTT
TRBV21-1,NA,TRBJ1-1,NA,CASSTSIGVVNTEAFF,TGTGCCAGCAGCACCAGCATCGGGGTGGTGAACACTGAAGCTTTCTTT
TRBV21-1,NA,TRBJ1-3,NA,CASSTILTSAAGNTIYF,TGTGCCAGCAGCACGATATTGACATCAGCGGCTGGAAACACCATATATTTT
TRBV28,NA,TRBJ2-2,TRBD2,CASSLLAGYTGELFF,TGTGCCAGCAGCCTCCTAGCGGGCTACACCGGGGAGCTGTTTTTT
TRBV11-2,NA,TRBJ1-6,NA,CASSLPPGEGGSPLHF,TGTGCCAGCAGCTTGCCACCTGGGGAGGGCGGATCACCCCTCCACTTT
TRBV14,NA,TRBJ2-1,NA,CASSQDPTPNNEQFF,TGTGCCAGCAGCCAAGACCCGACTCCGAACAATGAGCAGTTCTTC
TRBV29-1,NA,TRBJ2-1,TRBD2,CSVWGLAGTGEQFF,TGCAGCGTGTGGGGACTAGCGGGTACGGGTGAGCAGTTCTTC
TRBV10-2,NA,TRBJ1-5,NA,CATSASGNQPQHF,TGCGCCACTTCGGCCAGCGGCAATCAGCCCCAGCATTTT
TRBV7-3,NA,TRBJ2-5,NA,CASSLNGYQETQYF,TGTGCCAGCAGCTTAAACGGGTACCAAGAGACCCAGTACTTC
TRBV6-4,NA,TRBJ2-3,NA,CASSDPGLGDTQYF,TGTGCCAGCAGTGACCCGGGTCTGGGCGATACGCAGTATTTT
TRBV2,NA,TRBJ2-1,NA,CASNERASDNEQFF,TGTGCCAGCAACGAGAGGGCCTCGGACAATGAGCAGTTCTTC
TRBV3-1/TRBV3-2,NA,TRBJ2-1,TRBD2,CASSQDTGGPYNEQFF,TGTGCCAGCAGCCAAGACACGGGAGGGCCGTACAATGAGCAGTTCTTC
TRBV7-2,NA,TRBJ2-7,NA,CASSLALGQYEQYF,TGTGCCAGCAGCTTAGCGCTAGGACAGTACGAGCAGTACTTC
TRBV5-7,NA,TRBJ2-7,NA,CASSLVRAAGFNEQYF,TGTGCCAGCAGCTTGGTGCGTGCAGCGGGCTTCAACGAGCAGTACTTC
TRBV19,NA,TRBJ2-1,NA,CASSHSSPFANEQFF,TGTGCCAGTAGTCACTCATCCCCATTCGCGAATGAGCAGTTCTTC
TRBV11-2,NA,TRBJ2-5,NA,CASSASWAPGAQYF,TGTGCCAGCAGCGCTTCGTGGGCACCGGGGGCCCAGTACTTC
TRBV3-1/TRBV3-2,NA,TRBJ2-1,NA,CATRFQGGDEQFF,TGTGCCACCAGATTTCAGGGAGGCGATGAGCAGTTCTTC
TRBV27,NA,TRBJ1-1,NA,CASSLGGRLNTEAFF,TGTGCCAGCAGTTTAGGGGGCAGACTGAACACTGAAGCTTTCTTT
TRBV7-9,NA,TRBJ1-5,NA,CASSSGRGGDQPQHF,TGTGCCAGCAGCTCAGGGAGGGGAGGGGATCAGCCCCAGCATTTT
TRBV6-4,NA,TRBJ2-1,TRBD2,CASSVAGGPTVDEQFF,TGTGCCAGCAGTGTTGCGGGAGGGCCTACCGTCGATGAGCAGTTCTTC
TRBV30,NA,TRBJ1-5,NA,CALGTSRNQPQHF,TGTGCCCTCGGGACTTCCCGAAATCAGCCCCAGCATTTT
TRBV5-1,once,TRBJ2-3,TRBD1,CASSLGGGANTQYF,TGCGCCAGCAGCTTGGGAGGGGGCGCGAATACGCAGTATTTT
TRBV19,NA,TRBJ2-1,NA,CASGSHLQFF,TGTGCCAGTGGGAGTCACCTGCAGTTCTTC
TRBV5-4,NA,TRBJ2-1,NA,CASSQLGLEGLNEQFF,TGTGCCAGCAGCCAACTGGGCCTGGAGGGCCTCAATGAGCAGTTCTTC
TRBV4-1,NA,TRBJ1-5,NA,CASSRVAISNQPQHF,TGCGCCAGCAGCCGAGTAGCCATTAGCAATCAGCCCCAGCATTTT
TRBV4-3,once,TRBJ2-3,NA,CASSQDRLAADTQYF,TGCGCCAGCAGCCAAGATCGGCTAGCCGCTGATACGCAGTATTTT
TRBV11-3,NA,TRBJ2-3,TRBD1,CASSGTGGSTDTQYF,TGTGCCAGCAGCGGGACAGGTGGGAGCACAGATACGCAGTATTTT
TRBV28,NA,TRBJ2-7,NA,CASSLPLGSTAVERYF,TGTGCCAGCAGTTTGCCCTTGGGTAGCACCGCTGTCGAGCGGTACTTC
TRBV29-1,NA,TRBJ1-2,NA,CSVVAGVSNYGYTF,TGCAGCGTTGTTGCGGGGGTCTCTAACTATGGCTACACCTTC
TRBV19,NA,TRBJ2-2,NA,CASSPAASVGTGELFF,TGTGCCAGTAGTCCTGCCGCTTCCGTGGGCACCGGGGAGCTGTTTTTT
TRBV19,NA,TRBJ1-1,NA,CASSRGATEAFF,TGTGCCAGTAGTCGTGGAGCCACTGAAGCTTTCTTT
TRBV9,once,TRBJ2-1,NA,CASKVGDSSSYNEQFF,TGTGCCAGCAAAGTAGGGGACTCTAGCTCCTACAATGAGCAGTTCTTC
TRBV4-3,NA,TRBJ1-4,NA,CASSQRRQGNEKLFF,TGCGCCAGCAGCCAGAGGCGGCAGGGGAATGAAAAACTGTTTTTT
TRBV7-9,NA,TRBJ1-1,NA,CASSPGNPEAFF,TGTGCCAGCAGCCCAGGCAACCCTGAAGCTTTCTTT